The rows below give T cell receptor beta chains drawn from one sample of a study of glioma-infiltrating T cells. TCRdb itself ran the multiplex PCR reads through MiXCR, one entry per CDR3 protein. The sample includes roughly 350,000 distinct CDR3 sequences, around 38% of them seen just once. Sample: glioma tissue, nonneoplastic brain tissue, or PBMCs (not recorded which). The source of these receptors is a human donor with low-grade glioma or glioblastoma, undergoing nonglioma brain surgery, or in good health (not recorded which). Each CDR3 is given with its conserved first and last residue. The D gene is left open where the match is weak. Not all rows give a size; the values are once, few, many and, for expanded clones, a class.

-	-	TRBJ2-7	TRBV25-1	CASSRGAAYEQYF	TGTGCCAGCAGTCGGGGAGCGGCCTACGAGCAGTACTTC
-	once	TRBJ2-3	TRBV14	CASSQALGRVTDTQYF	TGTGCCAGCAGCCAAGCCCTGGGCCGAGTCACAGATACGCAGTATTTT
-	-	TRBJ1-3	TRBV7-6	CASSLVYAGGNTIYF	TGTGCCAGCAGCTTAGTGTATGCAGGTGGAAACACCATATATTTT
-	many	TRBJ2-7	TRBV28	CASSLYNYEQYF	TGTGCCAGCAGTCTATACAACTACGAGCAGTACTTC
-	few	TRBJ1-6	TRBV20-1	CSANKPGLRADSPLHF	TGCAGTGCGAACAAACCGGGACTAAGGGCAGATTCACCCCTCCACTTT
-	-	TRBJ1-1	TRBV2	CASSPRMTVNTKAFF	TGTGCCAGCAGCCCTCGTATGACTGTGAACACTAAAGCTTTCTTT
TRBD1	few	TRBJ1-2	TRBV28	CASSHGQGAAGYTF	TGTGCCAGCAGTCACGGACAGGGGGCGGCTGGCTACACCTTC
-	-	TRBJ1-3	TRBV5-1	CASRSGPGRYTIYF	TGCGCCAGCAGATCGGGACCTGGTCGATACACCATATATTTT
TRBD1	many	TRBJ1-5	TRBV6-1	CASTPGQGPNQPQHF	TGTGCCAGCACCCCGGGACAGGGCCCAAATCAGCCCCAGCATTTT
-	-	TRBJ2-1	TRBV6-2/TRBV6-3	CAISYGVLNEQFF	TGTGCCATCAGTTACGGGGTGCTCAATGAGCAGTTCTTC
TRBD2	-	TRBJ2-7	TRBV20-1	CSARVPSGTYEQCF	TGCAGTGCTAGGGTTCCTAGCGGGACTTACGAGCAGTGCTTC
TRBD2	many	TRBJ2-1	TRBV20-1	CSAYGKTSGRGNEQFF	TGCAGTGCTTACGGCAAGACTAGCGGGAGAGGTAATGAGCAGTTCTTC
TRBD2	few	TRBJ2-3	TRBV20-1	CSAGGASGTSTDTQYF	TGCAGTGCTGGGGGGGCTAGCGGGACTAGCACAGATACGCAGTATTTT